These 22 T cell receptor beta chains were all obtained from the same sample, sequenced in a study of T cells in pancreatic ductal adenocarcinoma. Assay used: immunoSEQ multiplex PCR; TCRdb lists only in-frame clones, some missing. The sample shows about 97,000 clones, about 95% of them seen only once. Surgery without prior neoadjuvant therapy was the treatment of the selected pancreatic ductal adenocarcinoma patients. Sequenced: PBMCs. Source of these receptors: a human donor with pancreatic ductal adenocarcinoma.

Written as DNA, the CDR3 is TGTGCCTGGAGCTCTAGCACAGATACGCAGTATTTT. Its protein product is CAWSSSTDTQYF. This rearrangement joins TRBV30 to TRBJ2-3; unclear D gene. The V and J ends lost 3 bases and 0 bases respectively, with 4 bases between them. The CDR3 loop spans 12 amino acids. CDR1 and CDR2 from the germline V gene are GTSNPN and SVGIG (reference sequence).

The chain has TRBV4-3 and TRBJ2-2, with D perhaps TRBD1 (5 bases). The V end lost 0 bases, the J end lost 6 bases, and 11 bases lay between the germline ends. The CDR3 sequence is 15 residues long. Germline V gene data show CDR1 as LGHNA and CDR2 as YSLEER. The CDR3 DNA reads TGCGCCAGCAGCCAAGATAAGGGGATCCCCGGGGAGCTGTTTTTT. It is translated as CASSQDKGIPGELFF.

V and J are TRBV6-6 and TRBJ2-3, with D possibly TRBD1 on 5 matching bases. The CDR3 sequence is 12 residues long. Per germline, CDR1 MNHNY and CDR2 SVGAGI (reference sequence). Trimming stripped 7 bases from V and 5 bases from J, with 10 bases between. This CDR3 is CASNLQGDTQYF. CDR3 nucleotide sequence: TGTGCCAGCAATCTGCAGGGAGATACGCAGTATTTT.

V is TRBV19 and J is TRBJ1-3; a weak D match, TRBD1 (5 bases). V was cut by 5 bases and J by 0 bases, with 14 bases left in between. Germline CDR1 reads LNHDA; CDR2 reads SQIVND (reference sequence). The CDR3 contains 16 residues. The DNA of the CDR3 is TGTGCCAGTAGTCTGGGGCTGATGAGCTCTGGAAACACCATATATTTT. Encoded protein: CASSLGLMSSGNTIYF.

V is TRBV18 and J is TRBJ2-7, with D unresolved. Trimming shortened V by 3 bases and J by 0 bases, and 9 bases separated the two germline ends. The CDR3 length is 14 residues. Germline V gene sequence: CDR1 KGHSH, CDR2 LQKENI. CDR3: CASSPTEYSYEQYF. The CDR3 DNA reads TGTGCCAGCTCACCTACAGAGTACTCCTACGAGCAGTACTTC.

The chain is built from TRBV2 and TRBJ2-3; D is undetermined. V lost 8 bases and J 1 base, leaving 13 bases between the germline ends. Germline CDR1 reads SNHLY; CDR2 reads FYNNEI. The CDR3 consists of 14 residues. CDR3 region: CASRAYLGTDTQYF. CDR3 sequence (DNA): TGTGCCAGCCGAGCCTACCTTGGCACAGATACGCAGTATTTT.

This sequence joins TRBV10-3 and TRBJ2-1, with TRBD2 matching 10 bases. The junction had 13 bases not matched to a gene; V was cut back by 8 bases and J by 6 bases. CDR1 is ENHRY and CDR2 is SYGVKD in the germline V gene. CDR3 size: 16 residues. The CDR3 region has the DNA TGTGCCATCGGCGCCAGAGCCCTAGCGGGAGTCAATGAGCAGTTCTTC. Protein product: CAIGARALAGVNEQFF.

The gene calls are TRBV5-1 and TRBJ1-1; TRBD1 aligns across 7 bases. With V trimmed by 0 bases and J by 12 bases, 11 bases remained unmatched. Germline assignment: CDR1 SGHRS and CDR2 YFSETQ. The CDR3 length is 14 residues. DNA for the CDR3: TGCGCCAGCAGCTTGGCGGGACAGCAAGAGGCATCTTTCTTT. It is translated as CASSLAGQQEASFF. Supplemented by reference TRBV5-1 and TRBJ1-1, the full variable domain reads KAGVTQTPRYLIKTRGQQVTLSCSPISGHRSVSWYQQTPGQGLQFLFEYFSETQRNKGNFPGRFSGRQFSNSRSEMNVSTLELGDSALYLCASSLAGQQEASFFGQGTRLTVV.

This chain links TRBV11-2 with TRBJ2-1; TRBD2 matches at 7 bases. Unmatched junction bases numbered 3, after V lost 4 bases and J lost 9 bases. Germline V gene lookup returns CDR1 SGHAT and CDR2 FQNNGV. The CDR3 extends over 12 amino acids. The DNA for the CDR3 is TGTGCCAGCAGCTCTGGCGGGGGTGAGCAGTTCTTC. Translation gives CASSSGGGEQFF.

The chain links TRBV5-1 to TRBJ2-2; D is perhaps TRBD2 (6 bases). Trimming shortened V by 6 bases and J by 5 bases, and 17 bases separated the two germline ends. The length of the CDR3 is 15 residues. The germline gives CDR1 SGHRS, CDR2 YFSETQ. CDR3 protein: CASMMAGLGTGELFF. The CDR3 nucleotides are TGCGCCAGCATGATGGCGGGACTCGGGACCGGGGAGCTGTTTTTT.

The gene calls are TRBV7-9 and TRBJ1-1, with 8 bases that match TRBD1. This CDR3 has 14 residues. Germline CDR1 is SEHNR and CDR2 is FQNEAQ (reference sequence). J lost 1 base, V lost 6 bases, and 4 bases had no gene match. The CDR3 sequence is CASSQTGANTEAFF. The CDR3 DNA reads TGTGCCAGCAGTCAGACAGGGGCGAACACTGAAGCTTTCTTT.

This rearrangement joins TRBV25-1 to TRBJ1-4; D remains unclear. This CDR3 spans 14 amino acids. Germline V gene lookup returns CDR1 MGHDK and CDR2 SYGVNS. V shed 5 bases and J shed 8 bases, with 15 bases lying between them. CDR3 nucleotides: TGTGCCAGCAGTACTTTGGACTCTGGGGAAAAACTGTTTTTT. Translated, it gives CASSTLDSGEKLFF.

The chain is built from TRBV18 and TRBJ1-4, with 7 bases that match TRBD1. Germline lookup yields CDR1 KGHSH and CDR2 LQKENI. V shed 5 bases, J shed 5 bases, and the junction held 5 bases outside the gene matches. This CDR3 is built from 14 residues. The CDR3 DNA reads as TGTGCCAGCTCATCCGGGACAGACAATGAAAAACTGTTTTTT. Its protein product is CASSSGTDNEKLFF.

Note on this clone: Other DNA sequences within the sample encode an identical CDR3. The rearrangement uses TRBV29-1 and TRBJ2-7; 8 bases are shared with TRBD2. This CDR3 is built from 14 residues. The V gene end was trimmed by 2 bases and the J gene end by 2 bases; junction bases not matched to a gene: 5. Germline V gene lookup returns CDR1 SQVTM and CDR2 ANQGSEA. The CDR3 DNA reads TGCAGCGTTGAAACTAGCGGAGTCACCTACGAGCAGTACTTC. Protein product: CSVETSGVTYEQYF.

V and J are TRBV9 and TRBJ2-1; 9 bases fit TRBD2. The CDR3 covers 18 residues. Germline V gives CDR1 SGDLS, CDR2 YYNGEE. Unmatched junction bases numbered 14, after V lost 3 bases and J lost 4 bases. DNA of the CDR3: TGTGCCAGCAGCGGGCCTTACGCTAGCGGGACCACTTACAATGAGCAGTTCTTC. Translated, it gives CASSGPYASGTTYNEQFF.

This clone was counted a few times. This CDR3 reads CASRRTGVNTEAFF. The DNA for the CDR3 is TGTGCCAGCAGGAGGACAGGCGTGAACACTGAAGCTTTCTTT. The genes are TRBV6-6 and TRBJ1-1; 7 nucleotides agree with TRBD1. J gave up 0 bases and V 6 bases, and 4 bases lay outside the gene matches. Germline V gives CDR1 MNHNY, CDR2 SVGAGI (reference sequence). The CDR3 has 14 residues.

This chain uses TRBV21-1 with TRBJ2-7; the table calls TRBD1, which could not be checked here. TRBV21-1 is a known pseudogene. The CDR3 has 13 residues. The CDR3 nucleotides are TGTGCCAGCAACCCGGGACAGGGTAACGAGCAGTACTTC. Protein sequence: CASNPGQGNEQYF.

The chain recombines TRBV28 with TRBJ2-6; unclear D gene. This CDR3 is built from 13 residues. Germline CDR1 is MDHEN and CDR2 is SYDVKM. V was pared by 8 bases and J by 2 bases, with 7 bases between. The CDR3 DNA is TGTGCCAGCTTCGAGGCTGGGGCCAACGTCCTGACTTTC. Its translation is CASFEAGANVLTF.

V gene TRBV12-5 combines with J gene TRBJ2-1; 7 bases line up with TRBD2. The length of the CDR3 is 14 residues. V was clipped by 7 bases and J by 2 bases; unmatched bases: 5. Germline assignment: CDR1 LGHNT and CDR2 FRNRAP. The CDR3: CASVVAGAYNEQFF. For the CDR3, the DNA is TGTGCTAGTGTTGTGGCGGGAGCCTACAATGAGCAGTTCTTC.

The gene calls are TRBV6-6 and TRBJ2-7, with D perhaps TRBD2 (6 bases). Germline CDR1 MNHNY, CDR2 SVGAGI (reference sequence). With 3 bases removed from V and 6 bases from J, the gap between germline ends came to 18 bases. The CDR3 sequence is 15 residues long. CDR3: CASSYSYGGGGEQYF. For the CDR3, the DNA is TGTGCCAGCAGTTATTCCTACGGGGGTGGTGGCGAGCAGTACTTC.

The chain combines TRBV28 with TRBJ1-1; D possibly corresponds to TRBD1 (6 bases). Germline CDR1 reads MDHEN; CDR2 reads SYDVKM. Between the trimmed V and J ends, which lost 11 bases and 0 bases, there was a span of 13 bases. The CDR3 extends over 13 amino acids. As DNA, the CDR3 is TGTGCCGTGACGGGGACATTGAACACTGAAGCTTTCTTT. Amino acid sequence: CAVTGTLNTEAFF.

The chain uses TRBV18 and TRBJ2-3, with 9 bases that match TRBD1. The ends lost 6 bases at V and 3 bases at J; junction bases unmatched: 7. Per germline, CDR1 KGHSH and CDR2 LQKENI. The CDR3 sequence is 15 residues long. CDR3 amino acids: CASSPGQGRTDTQYF. The CDR3 coding sequence is TGTGCCAGCTCCCCCGGACAGGGGAGGACAGATACGCAGTATTTT.